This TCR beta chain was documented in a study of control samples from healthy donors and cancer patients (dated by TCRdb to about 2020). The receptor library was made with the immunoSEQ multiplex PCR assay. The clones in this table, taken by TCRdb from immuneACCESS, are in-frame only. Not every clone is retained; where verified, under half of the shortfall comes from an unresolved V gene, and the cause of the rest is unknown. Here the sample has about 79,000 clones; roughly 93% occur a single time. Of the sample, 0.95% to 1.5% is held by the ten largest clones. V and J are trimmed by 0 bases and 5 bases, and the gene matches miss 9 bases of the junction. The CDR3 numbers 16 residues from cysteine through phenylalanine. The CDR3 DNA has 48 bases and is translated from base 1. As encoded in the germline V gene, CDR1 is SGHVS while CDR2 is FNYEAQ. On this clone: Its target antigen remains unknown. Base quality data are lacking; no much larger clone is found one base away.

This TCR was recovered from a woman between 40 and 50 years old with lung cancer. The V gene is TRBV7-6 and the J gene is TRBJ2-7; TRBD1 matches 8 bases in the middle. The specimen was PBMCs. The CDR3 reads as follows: CASSLAETGVYNEQYF. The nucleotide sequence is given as TGTGCCAGCAGCTTAGCGGAGACAGGGGTGTACAACGAGCAGTACTTC.